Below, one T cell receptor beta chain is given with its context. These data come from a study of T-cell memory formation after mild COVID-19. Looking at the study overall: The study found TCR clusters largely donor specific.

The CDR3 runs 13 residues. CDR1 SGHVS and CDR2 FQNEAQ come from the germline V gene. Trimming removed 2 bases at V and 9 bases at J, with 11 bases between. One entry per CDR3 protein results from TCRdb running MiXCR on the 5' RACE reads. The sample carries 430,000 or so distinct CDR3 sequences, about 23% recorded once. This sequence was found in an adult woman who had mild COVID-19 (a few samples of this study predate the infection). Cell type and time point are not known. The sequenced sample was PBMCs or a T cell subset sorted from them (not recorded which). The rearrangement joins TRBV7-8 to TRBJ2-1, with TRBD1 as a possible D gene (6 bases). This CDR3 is CASSLLGRGEQFF. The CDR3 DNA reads TGTGCCAGCAGCTTATTGGGCAGGGGTGAGCAGTTCTTC. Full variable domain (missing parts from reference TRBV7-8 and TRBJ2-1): GAGVSQSPRYKVAKRGQDVALRCDPISGHVSLFWYQQALGQGPEFLTYFQNEAQLDKSGLPSDRFFAERPEGSVSTLKIQRTQQEDSAVYLCASSLLGRGEQFFGPGTRLTVL.